Below, 2 T cell receptor beta chains from the same sample are listed, as sequenced in a study of blood T cell repertoires in COVID-19. Sequencing was performed with immunoSEQ multiplex PCR; in TCRdb, only in-frame clones are kept and a portion is missing. This sample yields 200,000 to 250,000 clones, of which 84% are seen a single time; 6.8% belongs to the top ten. Source material: PBMCs or T cells enriched from blood (not recorded which). These receptors were obtained from a middle-aged woman who had recovered from COVID-19.

The chain links TRBV5-1 to TRBJ1-4; 7 positions agree with TRBD1. V trimming: 4 bases; J trimming: 4 bases; junction bases outside the gene matches: 4. Germline V lookup: CDR1 SGHRS, CDR2 YFSETQ. The CDR3 has 14 residues. This CDR3 reads CASSVGQINEKLFF. DNA for the CDR3: TGCGCCAGCAGCGTGGGACAGATTAATGAAAAACTGTTTTTT. Supplemented by reference TRBV5-1 and TRBJ1-4, the full variable domain reads KAGVTQTPRYLIKTRGQQVTLSCSPISGHRSVSWYQQTPGQGLQFLFEYFSETQRNKGNFPGRFSGRQFSNSRSEMNVSTLELGDSALYLCASSVGQINEKLFFGSGTQLSVL.

The genes are TRBV4-1 and TRBJ2-2; D may be TRBD2 (5 bases). Trimming removed 0 bases at V and 7 bases at J, with 15 bases between. Germline V gene lookup returns CDR1 MGHRA and CDR2 YSYEKL. The CDR3 totals 16 residues. The DNA for the CDR3 is TGCGCCAGCAGCCAAGAAAGCACGAGGGTTAGCGGGGAGCTGTTTTTT. Its translation: CASSQESTRVSGELFF.